The clone carrying this T cell receptor (beta chain) was detected a few times. Antigen unknown. This sample is drawn from a study of radiotherapy plus CTLA-4 blockade in lung cancer. Sequencing was performed with immunoSEQ multiplex PCR; in TCRdb, only in-frame clones are kept and a portion is missing. Counted here are 65,000 to 95,000 clones, around nine tenths occurring once; the ten biggest clones make up around 0.87%. Whole-study findings and limits: Among blood TCR repertoires after radiotherapy plus ipilimumab, tumor-derived clones expanded.

Between the trimmed V and J ends, which lost 5 bases and 7 bases, there was a span of 8 bases. This CDR3 has 11 amino acids. Germline V gives CDR1 MNHNS, CDR2 SASEGT. V usage is TRBV6-1 and J usage is TRBJ1-1, with D uncertain. The sample was peripheral blood, taken from a patient treated with radiotherapy plus ipilimumab. The receptor comes from a human donor with non-small cell lung cancer who had stable disease on radiotherapy plus ipilimumab. CDR3 bases: TGTGCCAGCAGTCGGCGTTTTGAAGCTTTCTTT. Residues: CASSRRFEAFF.